This T cell receptor beta chain originates from a study of vaccination effects on CD4 cells after COVID-19. The study's findings and limits: The study found marked clonal contraction of infection- and vaccine-induced clones late after vaccination.

The CDR3 sequence is 16 residues long. CDR1 and CDR2 (germline): SNHLY, FYNNEI. J gave up 3 bases and V 5 bases, and 9 bases lay outside the gene matches. Ahead of sequencing, the ViraFEST assay grew antigen-specific CD4+ T cells using viral peptide pools. CD4+ T cells were isolated after around ten days of culture. The person had PCR-confirmed SARS-CoV-2 infection between March and December 2020. Days 3 and 7 saw half the medium replaced with IL-2 medium. With regard to this clone: Its antigen remains unknown.

This table comes from immunoSEQ multiplex PCR, and its TCRdb copy is limited to in-frame clones, with some not included. The sample carries 55,000 to 90,000 clones, 60% to 75% recorded once. The source is a human donor who had a prior SARS-CoV-2 infection. The input for sequencing was CD4+ T cells from PBMCs cultured with HIV peptides, taken before COVID-19 vaccination. As to subset: HIV-1 Nef peptide pool negative control/reference culture. The chain recombines TRBV2 with TRBJ1-3, with TRBD1 matching over 8 bases. The DNA for the CDR3 is TGTGCCAGCAGTCCCACTCAGGGGGCGTATGGAAACACCATATATTTT. Residues: CASSPTQGAYGNTIYF.